This TCR beta chain is from a study of blood T cell repertoires in COVID-19. Turning to the study itself: Sites in the United States, Italy and Spain provided acute and convalescent COVID-19 samples. From T cells, B-cell-depleted T cells, or PBMCs came the material, which was cDNA or gDNA.

Per the authors' pipeline: Reference gene primer amplification gave estimated nucleated cell counts. Method: immunoSEQ multiplex PCR; TCRdb's copy keeps in-frame clones and lacks some. V, J and clone size derive from that table, while D and trimming were established from the DNA sequence. Of around 94,000 clones listed, around 92% are singletons. This CDR3 spans 15 amino acids. Trimming took off 4 bases at V and 4 bases at J, with 14 bases between the two ends. CDR1 is SNHLY, CDR2 FYNNEI, per germline. The material sequenced was peripheral blood. This chain connects TRBV2 to TRBJ1-5, with D tentatively TRBD1 (5 bases). The clonotype was recovered from a man younger than 35 with acute or convalescent COVID-19. This CDR3 is CASSGDGGMNQPQHF. The DNA of the CDR3 is TGTGCCAGCAGTGGAGACGGGGGGATGAATCAGCCCCAGCATTTT. Full variable domain (missing parts from reference TRBV2 and TRBJ1-5): EPEVTQTPSHQVTQMGQEVILRCVPISNHLYFYWYRQILGQKVEFLVSFYNNEISEKSEIFDDQFSVERPDGSNFTLKIRSTKLEDSAMYFCASSGDGGMNQPQHFGDGTRLSIL.